This T cell receptor (beta chain) is from a study of T-cell memory formation after mild COVID-19. The overall study: Largely donor-specific sequence clusters came from two donors.

Germline V gene lookup returns CDR1 MNHEY and CDR2 SVGAGI. This CDR3 has 15 amino acids. V gave up 0 bases and J gave up 0 bases, with 8 bases separating them. Using constant-segment primers, 5'RACE produced TCR alpha and TCR beta cDNA libraries carrying sample barcodes and UMIs. Via MiXCR, TCRdb re-called the 5' RACE reads, giving one row per CDR3 protein. The sample consists of around 510,000 distinct CDR3 sequences, 20% to 25% of them appearing once. Worth noting for this clonotype: Its matching antigen is unknown.

General study points: Contracting clones, day 15 to 85, had balanced CD4/CD8, and later expanders favored CD4+.

This chain uses TRBV6-5 with TRBJ1-2, with a weak D call TRBD1 (5 bases). This TCR came from an adult woman who had mild COVID-19 (a few samples of this study predate the infection). Cell type and time point are not known. The sample taken for sequencing was PBMCs or a T cell subset sorted from them (not recorded which). In DNA, the CDR3 is TGTGCCAGCAGTTACTCGGGGACGGCTAACTATGGCTACACCTTC. Its translation is CASSYSGTANYGYTF.